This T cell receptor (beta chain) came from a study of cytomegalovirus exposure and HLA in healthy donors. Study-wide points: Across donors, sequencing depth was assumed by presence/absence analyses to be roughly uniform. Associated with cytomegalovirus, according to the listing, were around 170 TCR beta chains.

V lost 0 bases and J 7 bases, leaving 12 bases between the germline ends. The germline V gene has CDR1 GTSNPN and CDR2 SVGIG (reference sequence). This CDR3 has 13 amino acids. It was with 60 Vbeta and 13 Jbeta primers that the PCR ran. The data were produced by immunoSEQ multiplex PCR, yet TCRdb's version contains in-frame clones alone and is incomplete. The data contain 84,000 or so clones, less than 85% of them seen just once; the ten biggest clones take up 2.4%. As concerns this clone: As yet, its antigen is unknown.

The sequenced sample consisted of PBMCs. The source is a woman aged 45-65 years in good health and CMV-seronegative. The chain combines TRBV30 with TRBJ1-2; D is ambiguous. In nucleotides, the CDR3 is TGTGCCTGGAGTGTATCCGGTACAGTTGGCTACACCTTC. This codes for CAWSVSGTVGYTF.